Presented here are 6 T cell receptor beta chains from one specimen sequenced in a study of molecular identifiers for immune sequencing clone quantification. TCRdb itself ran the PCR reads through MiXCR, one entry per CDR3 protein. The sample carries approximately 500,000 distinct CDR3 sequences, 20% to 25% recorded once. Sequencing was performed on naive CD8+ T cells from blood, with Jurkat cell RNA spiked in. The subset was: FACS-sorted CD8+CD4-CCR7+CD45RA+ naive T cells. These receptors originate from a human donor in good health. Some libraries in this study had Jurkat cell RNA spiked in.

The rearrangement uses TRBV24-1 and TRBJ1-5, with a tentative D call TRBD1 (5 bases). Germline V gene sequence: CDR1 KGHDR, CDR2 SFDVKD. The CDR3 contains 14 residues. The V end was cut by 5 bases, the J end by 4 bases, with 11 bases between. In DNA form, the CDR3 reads TGTGCCACCAGTGTGGGGGGGAGAAATCAGCCCCAGCATTTT. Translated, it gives CATSVGGRNQPQHF.

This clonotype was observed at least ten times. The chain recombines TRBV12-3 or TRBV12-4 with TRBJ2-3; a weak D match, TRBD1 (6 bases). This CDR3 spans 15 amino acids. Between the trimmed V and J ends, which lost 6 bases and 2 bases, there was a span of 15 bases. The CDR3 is CASRGNRDDTDTQYF. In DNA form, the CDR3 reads TGTGCCAGCAGGGGGAACAGGGACGACACAGATACGCAGTATTTT.

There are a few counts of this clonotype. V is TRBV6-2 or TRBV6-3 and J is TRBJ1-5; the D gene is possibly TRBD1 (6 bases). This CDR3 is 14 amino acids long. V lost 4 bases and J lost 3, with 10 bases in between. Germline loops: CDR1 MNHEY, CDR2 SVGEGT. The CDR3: CASSLWTDNQPQHF. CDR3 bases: TGTGCCAGCAGTTTATGGACAGACAATCAGCCCCAGCATTTT.

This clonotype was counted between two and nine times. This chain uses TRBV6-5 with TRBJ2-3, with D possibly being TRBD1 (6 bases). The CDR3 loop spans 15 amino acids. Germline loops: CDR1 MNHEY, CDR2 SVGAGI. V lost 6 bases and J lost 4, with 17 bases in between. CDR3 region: CASSPRQGFSDTQYF. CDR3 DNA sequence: TGTGCCAGCAGCCCTAGGCAGGGGTTTTCAGATACGCAGTATTTT.

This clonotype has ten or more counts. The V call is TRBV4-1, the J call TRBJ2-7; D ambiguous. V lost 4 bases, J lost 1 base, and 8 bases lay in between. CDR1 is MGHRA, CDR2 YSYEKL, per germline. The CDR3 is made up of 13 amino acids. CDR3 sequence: CASSRPESYEQYF. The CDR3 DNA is TGCGCCAGCAGCCGACCGGAGTCCTACGAGCAGTACTTC.

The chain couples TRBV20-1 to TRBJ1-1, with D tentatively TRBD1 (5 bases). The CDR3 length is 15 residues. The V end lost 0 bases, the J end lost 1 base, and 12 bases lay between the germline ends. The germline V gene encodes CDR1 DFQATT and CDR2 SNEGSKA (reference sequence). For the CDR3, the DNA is TGCAGTGCTAGAGACTTAAGGGGCCCGAACACTGAAGCTTTCTTT. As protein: CSARDLRGPNTEAFF.